The T cell receptor beta chain described here comes from a study of T cells in Graves' hyperthyroidism and ophthalmopathy. Findings and caveats of the study: Ophthalmopathy stood apart from stable hyperthyroidism in a 13 V-J model.

The CDR3 has 16 amino acids. Per the germline V gene, CDR1 is SQVTM and CDR2 is ANQGSEA. V shed 0 bases and J shed 5 bases, with 19 bases lying between them. In the case of this clonotype: No antigen is known for it.

Amplification of TCR beta CDR3 regions used RNA as the template. An initial round of RT-PCR targeting the TCR CDR3 relied on the HTBI primer set. TCRdb re-analysed the multiplex PCR reads in MiXCR, keeping a single row per CDR3 protein. The repertoire has roughly 710,000 distinct CDR3 sequences, around a third of them found once; the top ten carry around a third. Graves' hyperthyroidism was deemed stable given no ophthalmopathy progression within 18 months. In patients aged 18 to 65, hyperthyroidism was newly diagnosed, with duration under 2 months. The rearrangement joins TRBV29-1 to TRBJ2-5; D possibly matches TRBD1 or TRBD2 (6 bases each). Material for sequencing was blood. This receptor was taken from a woman in her forties with Graves' hyperthyroidism. The CDR3 region has the DNA TGCAGCGTTGAAGATCTTGGGGGGCTACCTGCCGAGACCCAGTACTTC. Protein product: CSVEDLGGLPAETQYF.